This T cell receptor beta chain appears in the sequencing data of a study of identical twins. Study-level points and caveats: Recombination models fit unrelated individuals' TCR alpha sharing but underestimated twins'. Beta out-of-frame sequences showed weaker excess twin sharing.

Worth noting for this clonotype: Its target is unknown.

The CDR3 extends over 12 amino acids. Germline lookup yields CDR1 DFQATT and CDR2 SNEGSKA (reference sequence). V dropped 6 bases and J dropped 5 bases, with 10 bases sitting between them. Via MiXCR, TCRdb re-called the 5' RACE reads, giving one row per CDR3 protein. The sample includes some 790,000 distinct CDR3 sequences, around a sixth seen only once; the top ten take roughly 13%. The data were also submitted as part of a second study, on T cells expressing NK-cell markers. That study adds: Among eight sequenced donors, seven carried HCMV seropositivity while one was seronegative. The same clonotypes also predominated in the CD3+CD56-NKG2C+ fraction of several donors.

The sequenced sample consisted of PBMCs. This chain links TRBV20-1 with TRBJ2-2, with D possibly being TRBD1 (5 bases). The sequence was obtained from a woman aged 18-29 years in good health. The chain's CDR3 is CSAMTVTGELFF. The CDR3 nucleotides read TGCAGTGCAATGACAGTTACCGGGGAGCTGTTTTTT.